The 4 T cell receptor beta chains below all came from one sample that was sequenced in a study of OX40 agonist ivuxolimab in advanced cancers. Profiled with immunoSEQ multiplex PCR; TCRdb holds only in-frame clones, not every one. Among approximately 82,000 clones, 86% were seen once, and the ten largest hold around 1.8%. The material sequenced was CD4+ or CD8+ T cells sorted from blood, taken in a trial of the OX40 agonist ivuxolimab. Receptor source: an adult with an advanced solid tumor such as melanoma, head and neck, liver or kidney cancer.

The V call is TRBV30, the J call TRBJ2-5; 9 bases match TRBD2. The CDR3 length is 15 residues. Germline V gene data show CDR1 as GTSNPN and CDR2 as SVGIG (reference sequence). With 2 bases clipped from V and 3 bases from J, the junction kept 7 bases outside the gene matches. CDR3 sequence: CAWSLPGLAKETQYF. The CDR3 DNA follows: TGTGCCTGGAGTCTACCCGGACTAGCGAAAGAGACCCAGTACTTC.

In DNA form, the CDR3 reads TGTGCCAGCAGTTTTCTAGCGGGAGACTACAATGAGCAGTTCTTC. This sequence encodes CASSFLAGDYNEQFF. The V gene is TRBV2, the J gene TRBJ2-1; TRBD2 matches 10 bases. Losses at the gene ends were 5 bases for V and 3 bases for J; bases not matched to a gene: 4. The CDR3 is 15 amino acids. Looked up from germline, CDR1 is SNHLY and CDR2 is FYNNEI.

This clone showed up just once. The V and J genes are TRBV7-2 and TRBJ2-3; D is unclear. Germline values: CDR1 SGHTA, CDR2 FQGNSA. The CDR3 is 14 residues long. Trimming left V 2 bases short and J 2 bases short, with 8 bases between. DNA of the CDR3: TGTGCCAGCAGCTTAAGGCTTACCACAGATACGCAGTATTTT. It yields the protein CASSLRLTTDTQYF.

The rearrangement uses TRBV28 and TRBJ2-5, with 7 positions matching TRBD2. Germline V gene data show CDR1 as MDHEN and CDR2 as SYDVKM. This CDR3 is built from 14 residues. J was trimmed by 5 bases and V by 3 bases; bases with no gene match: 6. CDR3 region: CASSFWRERETQYF. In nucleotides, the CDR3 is TGTGCCAGCAGTTTTTGGCGGGAGAGGGAGACCCAGTACTTC.